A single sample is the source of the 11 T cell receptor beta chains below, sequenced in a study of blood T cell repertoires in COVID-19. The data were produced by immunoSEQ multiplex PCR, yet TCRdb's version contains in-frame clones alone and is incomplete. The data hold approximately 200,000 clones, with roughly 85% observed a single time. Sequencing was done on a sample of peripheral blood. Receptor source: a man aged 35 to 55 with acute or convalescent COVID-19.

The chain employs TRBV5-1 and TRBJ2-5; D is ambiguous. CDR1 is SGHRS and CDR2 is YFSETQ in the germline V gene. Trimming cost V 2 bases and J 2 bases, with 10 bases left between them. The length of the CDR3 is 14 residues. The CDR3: CASSFIRKQETQYF. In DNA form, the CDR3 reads TGCGCCAGCAGCTTTATCAGGAAACAAGAGACCCAGTACTTC. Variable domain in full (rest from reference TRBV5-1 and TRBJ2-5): KAGVTQTPRYLIKTRGQQVTLSCSPISGHRSVSWYQQTPGQGLQFLFEYFSETQRNKGNFPGRFSGRQFSNSRSEMNVSTLELGDSALYLCASSFIRKQETQYFGPGTRLLVL.

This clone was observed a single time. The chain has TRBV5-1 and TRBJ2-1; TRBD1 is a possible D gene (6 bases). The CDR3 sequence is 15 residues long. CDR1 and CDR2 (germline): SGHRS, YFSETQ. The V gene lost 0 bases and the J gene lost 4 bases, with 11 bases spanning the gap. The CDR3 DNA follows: TGCGCCAGCAGCTTGGAGGGGACACTTTACAATGAGCAGTTCTTC. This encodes CASSLEGTLYNEQFF.

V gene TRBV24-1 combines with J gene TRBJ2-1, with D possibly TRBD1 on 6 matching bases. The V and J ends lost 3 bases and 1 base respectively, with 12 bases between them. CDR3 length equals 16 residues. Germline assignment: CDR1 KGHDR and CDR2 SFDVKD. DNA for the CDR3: TGTGCCACCAGTGATAAGGACAGCTTATCCTACAATGAGCAGTTCTTC. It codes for CATSDKDSLSYNEQFF.

This CDR3 is CASSTRQVMAGANVLTF. CDR3 coding DNA: TGTGCCAGTAGTACCCGACAGGTCATGGCTGGGGCCAACGTCCTGACTTTC. The chain is built from TRBV19 and TRBJ2-6, with D perhaps TRBD1 (6 bases). CDR1 and CDR2 (germline): LNHDA, SQIVND (reference sequence). The CDR3 consists of 17 residues. Trimming took 4 bases from V and 2 from J, leaving 15 bases between them.

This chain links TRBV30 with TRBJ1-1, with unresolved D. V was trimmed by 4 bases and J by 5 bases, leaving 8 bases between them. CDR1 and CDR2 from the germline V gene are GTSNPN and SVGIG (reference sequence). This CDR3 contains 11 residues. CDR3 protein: CAWTDATEAFF. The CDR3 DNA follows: TGTGCCTGGACAGATGCTACTGAAGCTTTCTTT.

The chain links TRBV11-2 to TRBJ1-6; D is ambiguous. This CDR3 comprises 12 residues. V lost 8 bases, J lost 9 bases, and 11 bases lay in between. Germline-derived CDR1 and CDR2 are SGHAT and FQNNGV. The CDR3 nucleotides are TGTGCCAGCGGGCAGGAGGGTTCACCCCTCCACTTT. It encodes CASGQEGSPLHF.

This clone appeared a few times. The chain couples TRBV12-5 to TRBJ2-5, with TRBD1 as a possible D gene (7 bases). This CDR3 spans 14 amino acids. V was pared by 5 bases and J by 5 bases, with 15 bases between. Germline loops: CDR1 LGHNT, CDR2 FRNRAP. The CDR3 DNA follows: TGTGCTAGTGGTCTAGGGGGCGCGGGGGAGACCCAGTACTTC. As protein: CASGLGGAGETQYF.

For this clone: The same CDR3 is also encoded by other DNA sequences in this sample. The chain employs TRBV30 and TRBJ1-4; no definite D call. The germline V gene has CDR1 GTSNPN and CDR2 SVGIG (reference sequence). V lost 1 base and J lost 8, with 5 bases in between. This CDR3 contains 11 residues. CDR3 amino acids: CAWSDREKLFF. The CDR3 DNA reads TGTGCCTGGAGTGATAGAGAAAAACTGTTTTTT.

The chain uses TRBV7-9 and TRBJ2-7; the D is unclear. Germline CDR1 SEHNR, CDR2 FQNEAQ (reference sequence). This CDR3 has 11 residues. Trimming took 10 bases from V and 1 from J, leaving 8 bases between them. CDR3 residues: CAILESYEQYF. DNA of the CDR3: TGTGCCATCCTAGAATCCTACGAGCAGTACTTC.

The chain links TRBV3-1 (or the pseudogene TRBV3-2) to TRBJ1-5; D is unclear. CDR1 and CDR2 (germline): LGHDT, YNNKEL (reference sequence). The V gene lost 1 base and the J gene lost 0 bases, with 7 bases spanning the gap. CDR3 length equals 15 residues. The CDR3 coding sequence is TGTGCCAGCAGCCAAGTCGGAGGTAGCAATCAGCCCCAGCATTTT. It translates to CASSQVGGSNQPQHF.

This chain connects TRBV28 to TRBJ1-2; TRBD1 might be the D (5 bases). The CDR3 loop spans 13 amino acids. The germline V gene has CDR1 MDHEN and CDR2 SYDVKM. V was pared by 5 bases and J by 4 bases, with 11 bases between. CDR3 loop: CASSLVTAYGYTF. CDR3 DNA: TGTGCCAGCAGTCTTGTGACAGCCTATGGCTACACCTTC.